Following are 8 T cell receptor beta chains from one sample sequenced in a study of monozygotic twins with inflammatory bowel disease. TCRdb reprocessed the 5' RACE reads; each CDR3 protein has one entry and no DNA is given. This table holds about 140,000 distinct CDR3 sequences. The sequencing sample was made of blood. All receptors come from a human donor with ulcerative colitis or Crohn's disease, or a healthy co-twin of an affected twin (not recorded which).

The rearrangement uses TRBV20-1 and TRBJ2-3; TCRdb gives TRBD1 as the D gene, but with no DNA this cannot be confirmed. The germline V gene has CDR1 DFQATT and CDR2 SNEGSKA (reference sequence). The length of the CDR3 is 15 residues. CDR3 region: CSARETGRGTDTQYF.

The J gene is TRBJ2-3, the V gene TRBV19; TCRdb's D gene call, TRBD2, goes unchecked for lack of DNA. In germline, CDR1 is LNHDA, CDR2 SQIVND (reference sequence). The CDR3 spans 16 residues. The chain's CDR3 is CASSMAQGLAADTQYF.

The chain combines TRBV4-2 with TRBJ2-2; TCRdb outputs TRBD1, but without DNA this stays unchecked. This CDR3 has 14 residues. Germline CDR1 LGHNA, CDR2 YNFKEQ. CDR3 loop: CASSQEVRVPRLFF.

This rearrangement joins TRBV29-1 to TRBJ1-5. The CDR3 is 12 amino acids. Germline V gene sequence: CDR1 SQVTM, CDR2 ANQGSEA. CDR3 residues: CSVAGGEQPQHF.

The V call is TRBV5-1, the J call TRBJ2-5; TCRdb proposes TRBD1, but this gene call is untestable without DNA. In germline, CDR1 is SGHRS, CDR2 YFSETQ. This CDR3 contains 13 residues. The CDR3 is CASKETGIQTQYF.

This chain uses TRBV24-1 with TRBJ2-2; TCRdb gives TRBD2 as the D gene, but with no DNA this cannot be confirmed. The CDR3 extends over 16 amino acids. CDR1 KGHDR and CDR2 SFDVKD come from the germline V gene. CDR3 region: CATSDLALADEGELFF.

V gene TRBV4-1 combines with J gene TRBJ2-7; with no DNA, the TCRdb D assignment of TRBD2 cannot be verified. The V gene's germline CDR1 is MGHRA and CDR2 YSYEKL. CDR3 size: 15 residues. CDR3 in amino acids: CASSGTSGGADEQYF.

V gene TRBV20-1 combines with J gene TRBJ2-5; without DNA, the TCRdb call of TRBD1 cannot be checked. CDR3 length: 14 residues. Germline CDR1 reads DFQATT; CDR2 reads SNEGSKA (reference sequence). This CDR3 reads CSARERGSQETQYF.